This passage covers 26 T cell receptor beta chains from one sample sequenced in a study of T cell responses to AZD1222 COVID-19 vaccine. TCRdb keeps only in-frame clones here, not all; method: immunoSEQ multiplex PCR. This sample has approximately 140,000 clones, with around 86% found just once. This material consisted of peripheral blood, taken on day 0 of MenACWY control vaccination. The receptors derive from an adult in good health.

Comment on this clone: At one end, the junction sequence differs from germline, possibly due to a read error. The chain uses TRBV28 and TRBJ2-4; 14 nucleotides align to TRBD2. This CDR3 region has 15 residues. CDR1 is MDHEN and CDR2 is SYDVKM in the germline V gene. CDR3 amino acids: CASSSWTGRLAGGSF. CDR3 in DNA: TGTGCCAGCAGTTCTTGGACAGGCCGACTAGCGGGGGGGTCCTTC.

The V call is TRBV6-1, the J call TRBJ2-5; tentative D call: TRBD2 (6 bases). The CDR3 spans 15 residues. Trimming cost V 1 base and J 5 bases, with 14 bases left between them. The V gene's germline CDR1 is MNHNS and CDR2 SASEGT. The CDR3 sequence is CASSEGRGGWETQYF. The CDR3 DNA sequence: TGTGCCAGCAGTGAAGGACGAGGAGGGTGGGAGACCCAGTACTTC.

There are a few counts of this clone. The chain is built from TRBV2 and TRBJ1-5, with D possibly TRBD1 on 6 matching bases. The CDR3 covers 15 residues. Germline values: CDR1 SNHLY, CDR2 FYNNEI. The V gene lost 5 bases and the J gene lost 0 bases, with 11 bases spanning the gap. The CDR3, as DNA: TGTGCCAGCAGTCAACAGGGACATAGCAATCAGCCCCAGCATTTT. Translation: CASSQQGHSNQPQHF.

The J gene is TRBJ1-2, the V gene TRBV24-1; D perhaps matches TRBD1 (6 bases). The CDR3 covers 13 residues. Germline V CDR1 and CDR2: KGHDR, SFDVKD. The V end lost 5 bases, the J end lost 4 bases, and 10 bases lay between the germline ends. The CDR3 nucleotides are TGTGCCACCAGTGGGGGGCCCGGCTATGGCTACACCTTC. Residues: CATSGGPGYGYTF.

Written as DNA, the CDR3 is TGTGCCAGCAGTTTACTCAAATACTATGGCTACACCTTC. Its translation: CASSLLKYYGYTF. The chain has TRBV28 and TRBJ1-2; D is uncertain. This CDR3 comprises 13 residues. Between the trimmed V and J ends, which lost 2 bases and 3 bases, there was a span of 7 bases. Looked up from germline, CDR1 is MDHEN and CDR2 is SYDVKM.

This clone was picked up a small number of times. The V call is TRBV14, the J call TRBJ2-3; unclear D gene. This CDR3 comprises 14 residues. CDR1 SGHDN and CDR2 FVKESK come from the germline V gene. V was clipped by 0 bases and J by 0 bases, with 4 bases between them. The CDR3 DNA reads as TGTGCCAGCAGCCAAGACGACAGCACAGATACGCAGTATTTT. Its translation: CASSQDDSTDTQYF.

Here the CDR3 DNA reads TGTGCCAGCAGTGAAGCGGGGACAGGGGAGCAGTTCTTC. It translates to CASSEAGTGEQFF. The V and J genes are TRBV2 and TRBJ2-1; 9 bases are shared with TRBD1. Germline values: CDR1 SNHLY, CDR2 FYNNEI. Unmatched junction bases numbered 1, after V lost 0 bases and J lost 10 bases. The CDR3 is made up of 13 amino acids.

The chain recombines TRBV27 with TRBJ1-4; 7 nucleotides match TRBD1. Germline V gene lookup returns CDR1 MNHEY and CDR2 SMNVEV (reference sequence). CDR3 length: 14 residues. Trimming cost V 5 bases and J 4 bases; bases outside gene matches: 4. CDR3: CASSPGTVNEKLFF. The CDR3 nucleotides read TGTGCCAGCAGTCCCGGGACAGTTAATGAAAAACTGTTTTTT.

This clone was counted a few times. This chain connects TRBV18 to TRBJ2-7, with 7 nucleotides matching TRBD2. J gave up 0 bases and V 4 bases, and 15 bases lay outside the gene matches. The germline V gene has CDR1 KGHSH and CDR2 LQKENI. This CDR3 spans 18 amino acids. The CDR3 sequence is CASSLLPPGRGSSYEQYF. The CDR3 nucleotides are TGTGCCAGCTCACTGCTCCCGCCTGGGCGGGGGAGCTCCTACGAGCAGTACTTC.

The table lists this clone with a few counts. The chain couples TRBV7-9 to TRBJ2-1; D possibly corresponds to TRBD1 (5 bases). Trimming shortened V by 3 bases and J by 10 bases, and 7 bases separated the two germline ends. The CDR3 totals 11 residues. CDR1 and CDR2 from the germline V gene are SEHNR and FQNEAQ (reference sequence). The DNA of the CDR3 is TGTGCCAGCAGCTTTCAGGGCGAGCAGTTCTTC. Its translation: CASSFQGEQFF.

Concerning this clone itself: One base away lies a much larger clone, so this may be a sequencing read error. This sequence joins TRBV6-2 or TRBV6-3 and TRBJ2-6; unclear D gene. Per the germline V gene, CDR1 is MNHEY and CDR2 is SVGEGT. There are 14 residues in the CDR3. V lost 2 bases and J 0 bases, leaving 2 bases between the germline ends. For the CDR3, the DNA is TGTGCCAGCAGTTACATCTCTGGGGCCAACGTCCTGACTTTC. Translated, it gives CASSYISGANVLTF.

The chain couples TRBV6-2 or TRBV6-3 to TRBJ2-7; D possibly uses TRBD1 or TRBD2 (5 bases each). The CDR3 loop spans 13 amino acids. Germline V gene data show CDR1 as MNHEY and CDR2 as SVGEGT. V lost 6 bases and J lost 5, with 14 bases in between. In DNA, the CDR3 is TGTGCCAGCAGCTCCGGGACGTCCAACGAGCAGTACTTC. The encoded protein is CASSSGTSNEQYF.

V is TRBV6-5 and J is TRBJ2-5; D ambiguous. The CDR3 runs 14 residues. Germline V CDR1 and CDR2: MNHEY, SVGAGI. Trimming pared 1 base from V and 1 base from J, leaving 7 bases between. The CDR3, as DNA: TGTGCCAGCAGTTACTTACAAGCCCAAGAGACCCAGTACTTC. Amino acid sequence: CASSYLQAQETQYF.

This chain joins TRBV10-3 and TRBJ2-3, with 7 bases fitting TRBD2. Germline-derived CDR1 and CDR2 are ENHRY and SYGVKD. The CDR3 extends over 17 amino acids. The V segment lost 5 bases and the J segment 0 bases; nucleotides outside the gene matches: 11. The CDR3 is CAISPGGSGDSTDTQYF. The CDR3 DNA reads TGTGCCATCAGTCCCGGAGGGAGCGGGGATAGCACAGATACGCAGTATTTT.

This clone was detected only once. This sequence joins TRBV28 and TRBJ1-2; the match to TRBD1 covers 7 bases. The CDR3 is made up of 15 amino acids. V shed 5 bases, J shed 8 bases, and the junction held 14 bases outside the gene matches. Germline V gene sequence: CDR1 MDHEN, CDR2 SYDVKM. CDR3 protein: CASSPYPDRAGGYTF. The CDR3 DNA reads TGTGCCAGCAGTCCCTATCCCGACAGGGCGGGGGGCTACACCTTC.

In its sample, this clone was seen once. This chain connects TRBV19 to TRBJ1-2, with a weak D call TRBD1 (5 bases). V was pared by 2 bases and J by 2 bases, with 6 bases between. This CDR3 spans 13 amino acids. CDR1 and CDR2 from the germline V gene are LNHDA and SQIVND (reference sequence). As DNA, the CDR3 is TGTGCCAGTAGTATAAGGGACAACTATGGCTACACCTTC. It codes for CASSIRDNYGYTF.

For this clone: The identical CDR3 is also encoded by other nucleotide sequences in the sample. This CDR3 is CASSERSQPQHF. The CDR3 DNA reads TGTGCCAGCAGTGAACGGAGTCAGCCCCAGCATTTT. The chain combines TRBV6-1 with TRBJ1-5; D is uncertain. Germline V gene data show CDR1 as MNHNS and CDR2 as SASEGT. This CDR3 region has 12 residues. Trimming left V 2 bases short and J 6 bases short, with 5 bases between.

J is TRBJ2-5 and V is TRBV19; 7 bases fit TRBD2. The V gene's germline CDR1 is LNHDA and CDR2 SQIVND (reference sequence). The V gene end was trimmed by 5 bases and the J gene end by 2 bases; junction bases not matched to a gene: 8. This CDR3 contains 15 residues. CDR3 sequence reads: CASSPGEGPQETQYF. DNA of the CDR3: TGTGCCAGTAGTCCTGGGGAGGGCCCTCAAGAGACCCAGTACTTC.

The rearrangement joins TRBV6-6 to TRBJ2-7; 8 nucleotides match TRBD1. With 0 bases clipped from V and 2 bases from J, the junction kept 3 bases outside the gene matches. The germline V gene encodes CDR1 MNHNY and CDR2 SVGAGI (reference sequence). The CDR3 is 15 residues long. CDR3 nucleotides: TGTGCCAGCAGTTACTCCGGGGGACAGGCCTACGAGCAGTACTTC. Its translation: CASSYSGGQAYEQYF.

J is TRBJ1-1 and V is TRBV2; 9 positions agree with TRBD1. Germline V lookup: CDR1 SNHLY, CDR2 FYNNEI. The CDR3 length is 13 residues. V shed 10 bases and J 4 bases; nucleotides not matched to a gene: 7. The DNA of the CDR3 is TGTGCCACCACAGGGGGCTCGGGCACTGAAGCTTTCTTT. Its protein product is CATTGGSGTEAFF.

This clone was observed a single time. This rearrangement joins TRBV6-1 to TRBJ1-1; D not resolved. CDR1 MNHNS and CDR2 SASEGT come from the germline V gene. The CDR3 is made up of 14 amino acids. V gave up 2 bases and J gave up 0 bases, with 7 bases separating them. The CDR3 is CASSEQSMNTEAFF. As DNA, the CDR3 is TGTGCCAGCAGTGAACAAAGTATGAACACTGAAGCTTTCTTT.

The chain employs TRBV6-2 or TRBV6-3 and TRBJ1-2; the D is unclear. Germline V CDR1 and CDR2: MNHEY, SVGEGT. V was trimmed by 2 bases and J by 0 bases, leaving 13 bases between them. This CDR3 is built from 16 residues. CDR3 region: CASSYDASHPNYGYTF. CDR3 nucleotide sequence: TGTGCCAGCAGTTACGACGCCAGCCATCCTAACTATGGCTACACCTTC.

The CDR3 is CASSFDSGTIGNEQFF. CDR3 bases: TGTGCCAGCAGTTTCGATTCCGGGACAATCGGGAATGAGCAGTTCTTC. The chain carries TRBV6-5 and TRBJ2-1, with D possibly being TRBD1 (6 bases). The CDR3 length is 16 residues. Germline assignment: CDR1 MNHEY and CDR2 SVGAGI. V lost 4 bases and J lost 7, with 20 bases in between.

This clone has only one observation. The chain combines TRBV5-1 with TRBJ2-5; D could derive from TRBD1 or TRBD2 (5 bases each). The V end was cut by 0 bases, the J end by 5 bases, with 11 bases between. This CDR3 comprises 14 residues. CDR1 is SGHRS and CDR2 is YFSETQ in the germline V gene. Here the CDR3 reads CASSLGGSGETQYF. The DNA for the CDR3 is TGCGCCAGCAGCTTGGGGGGGAGCGGCGAGACCCAGTACTTC.

This rearrangement joins TRBV27 to TRBJ1-6; no definite D call. V lost 1 base, J lost 0 bases, and 4 bases lay in between. CDR3 length: 15 residues. Germline V gene data show CDR1 as MNHEY and CDR2 as SMNVEV (reference sequence). The CDR3 loop reads CASSLWSSYNSPLHF. Here the CDR3 DNA reads TGTGCCAGCAGTTTATGGAGCTCCTATAATTCACCCCTCCACTTT.

The chain combines TRBV11-1 with TRBJ2-2, with D unclear. Germline-derived CDR1 and CDR2 are SGHAT and FQDESV (reference sequence). V was shortened by 5 bases and J by 2 bases, with 6 bases between the two germline ends. The CDR3 length is 13 residues. The CDR3 here is CASSPDNTGELFF. The CDR3, as DNA: TGTGCCAGCAGCCCCGATAACACCGGGGAGCTGTTTTTT.